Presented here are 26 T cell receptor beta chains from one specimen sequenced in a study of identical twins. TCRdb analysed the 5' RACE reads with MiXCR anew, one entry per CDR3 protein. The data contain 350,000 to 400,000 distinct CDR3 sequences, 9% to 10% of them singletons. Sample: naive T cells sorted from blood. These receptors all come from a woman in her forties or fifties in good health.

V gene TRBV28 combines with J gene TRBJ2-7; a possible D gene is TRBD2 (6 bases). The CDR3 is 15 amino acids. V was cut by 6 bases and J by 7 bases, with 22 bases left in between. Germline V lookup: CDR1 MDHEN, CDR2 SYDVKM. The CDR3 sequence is CASSSPVGGSGEQYV. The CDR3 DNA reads TGTGCCAGCAGCTCGCCCGTGGGGGGATCGGGTGAGCAGTACGTC.

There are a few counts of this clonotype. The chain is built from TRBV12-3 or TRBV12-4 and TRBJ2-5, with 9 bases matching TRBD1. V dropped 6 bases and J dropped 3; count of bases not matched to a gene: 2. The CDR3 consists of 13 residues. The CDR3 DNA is TGTGCCAGCAGCGGGGACAGGGAAGAGACCCAGTACTTC. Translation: CASSGDREETQYF.

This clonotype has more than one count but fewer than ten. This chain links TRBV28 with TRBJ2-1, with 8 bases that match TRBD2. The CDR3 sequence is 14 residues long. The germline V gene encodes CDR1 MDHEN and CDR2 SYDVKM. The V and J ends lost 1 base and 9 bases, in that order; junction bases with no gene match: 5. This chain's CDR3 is CASSLFNGGGEQFF. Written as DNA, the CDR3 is TGTGCCAGCAGTTTATTCAACGGGGGGGGTGAGCAGTTCTTC.

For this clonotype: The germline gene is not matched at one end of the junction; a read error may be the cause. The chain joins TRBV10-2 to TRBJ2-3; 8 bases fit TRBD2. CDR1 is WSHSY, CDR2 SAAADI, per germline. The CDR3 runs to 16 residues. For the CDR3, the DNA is TGCGCCGGCAGTGAAGCCGGGGGGGCTTGGGCAGATACGCAGTATTTT. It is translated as CAGSEAGGAWADTQYF.

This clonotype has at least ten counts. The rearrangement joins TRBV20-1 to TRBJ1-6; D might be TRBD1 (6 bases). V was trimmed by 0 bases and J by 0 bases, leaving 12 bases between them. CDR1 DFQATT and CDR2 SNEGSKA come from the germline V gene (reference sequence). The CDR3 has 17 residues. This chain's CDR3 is CSARDQTGSSYNSPLHF. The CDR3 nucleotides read TGCAGTGCTAGAGATCAAACAGGGAGCTCCTATAATTCACCCCTCCACTTT.

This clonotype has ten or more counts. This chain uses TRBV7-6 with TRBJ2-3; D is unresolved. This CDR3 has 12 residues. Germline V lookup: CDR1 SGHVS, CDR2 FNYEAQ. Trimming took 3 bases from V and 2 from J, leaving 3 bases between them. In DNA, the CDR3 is TGTGCCAGCAGCTTCCACACAGATACGCAGTATTTT. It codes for CASSFHTDTQYF. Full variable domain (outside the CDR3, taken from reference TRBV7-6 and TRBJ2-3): GAGVSQSPRYKVTKRGQDVALRCDPISGHVSLYWYRQALGQGPEFLTYFNYEAQQDKSGLPNDRFSAERPEGSISTLTIQRTEQRDSAMYRCASSFHTDTQYFGPGTRLTVL.

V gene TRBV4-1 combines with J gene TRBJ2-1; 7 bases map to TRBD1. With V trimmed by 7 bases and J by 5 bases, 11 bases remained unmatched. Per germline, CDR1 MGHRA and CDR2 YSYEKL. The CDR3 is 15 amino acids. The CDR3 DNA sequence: TGCGCCAGCACCCCTGACAGGGACCCACACAATGAGCAGTTCTTC. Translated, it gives CASTPDRDPHNEQFF.

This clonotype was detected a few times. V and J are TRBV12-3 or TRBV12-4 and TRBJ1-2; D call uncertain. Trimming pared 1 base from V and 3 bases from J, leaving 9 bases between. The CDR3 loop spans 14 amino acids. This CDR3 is CASSLDGVYYGYTF. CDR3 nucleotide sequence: TGTGCCAGCAGTTTAGACGGAGTGTACTATGGCTACACCTTC.

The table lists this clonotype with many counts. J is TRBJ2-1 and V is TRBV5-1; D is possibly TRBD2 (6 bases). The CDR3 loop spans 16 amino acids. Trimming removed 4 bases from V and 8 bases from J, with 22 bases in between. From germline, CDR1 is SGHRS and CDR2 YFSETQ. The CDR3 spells CASSLLWTKQGDEQFF. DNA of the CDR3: TGCGCCAGCAGCCTCCTATGGACTAAACAAGGCGATGAGCAGTTCTTC.

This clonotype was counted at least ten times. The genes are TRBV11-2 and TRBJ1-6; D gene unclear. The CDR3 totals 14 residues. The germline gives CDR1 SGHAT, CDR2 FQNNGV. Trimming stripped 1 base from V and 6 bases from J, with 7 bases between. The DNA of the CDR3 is TGTGCCAGCAGCTTAGGCGAGGTTAATTCACCCCTCCACTTT. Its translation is CASSLGEVNSPLHF.

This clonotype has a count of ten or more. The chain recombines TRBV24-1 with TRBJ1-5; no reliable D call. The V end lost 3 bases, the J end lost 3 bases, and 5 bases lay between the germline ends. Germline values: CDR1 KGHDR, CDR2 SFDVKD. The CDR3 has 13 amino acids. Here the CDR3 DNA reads TGTGCCACCAGTGATGTTCTCAATCAGCCCCAGCATTTT. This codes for CATSDVLNQPQHF.

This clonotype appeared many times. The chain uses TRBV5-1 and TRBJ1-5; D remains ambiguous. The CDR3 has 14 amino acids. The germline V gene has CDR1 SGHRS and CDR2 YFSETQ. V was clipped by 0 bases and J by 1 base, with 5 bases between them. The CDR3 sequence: CASSLGTSNQPQHF. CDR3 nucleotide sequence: TGCGCCAGCAGCTTGGGGACGAGCAATCAGCCCCAGCATTTT. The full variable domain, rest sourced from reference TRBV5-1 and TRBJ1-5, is KAGVTQTPRYLIKTRGQQVTLSCSPISGHRSVSWYQQTPGQGLQFLFEYFSETQRNKGNFPGRFSGRQFSNSRSEMNVSTLELGDSALYLCASSLGTSNQPQHFGDGTRLSIL.

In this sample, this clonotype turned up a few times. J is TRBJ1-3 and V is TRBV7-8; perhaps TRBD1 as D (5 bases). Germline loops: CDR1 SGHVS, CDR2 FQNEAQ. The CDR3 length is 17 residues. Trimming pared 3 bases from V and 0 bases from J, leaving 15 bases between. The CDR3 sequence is CASSFWGRSISGNTIYF. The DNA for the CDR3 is TGTGCCAGCAGCTTTTGGGGACGATCTATCTCTGGAAACACCATATATTTT. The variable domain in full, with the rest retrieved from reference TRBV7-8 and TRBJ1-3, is GAGVSQSPRYKVAKRGQDVALRCDPISGHVSLFWYQQALGQGPEFLTYFQNEAQLDKSGLPSDRFFAERPEGSVSTLKIQRTQQEDSAVYLCASSFWGRSISGNTIYFGEGSWLTVV.

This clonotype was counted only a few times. The CDR3 loop reads CATRGFGTGELFF. DNA for the CDR3: TGTGCCACCAGGGGTTTTGGCACCGGGGAGCTGTTTTTT. The genes are TRBV24-1 and TRBJ2-2, with no clear D. The V gene's germline CDR1 is KGHDR and CDR2 SFDVKD. This CDR3 has 13 residues. V shed 7 bases and J shed 4 bases, with 9 bases lying between them.

In DNA, the CDR3 is TGTGCCACCAGTGATCACGGATATAGCGGGAGGGTTTACAATGAGCAGTTCTTC. This gives the protein CATSDHGYSGRVYNEQFF. The V gene is TRBV24-1, the J gene TRBJ2-1; 11 nucleotides match TRBD2. The length of the CDR3 is 18 residues. V shed 3 bases and J 4 bases; nucleotides not matched to a gene: 10. Germline V gives CDR1 KGHDR, CDR2 SFDVKD.

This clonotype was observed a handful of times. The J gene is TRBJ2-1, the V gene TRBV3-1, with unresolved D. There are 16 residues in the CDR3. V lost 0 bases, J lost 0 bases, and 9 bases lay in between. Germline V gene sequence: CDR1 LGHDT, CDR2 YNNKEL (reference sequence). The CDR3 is CASSQDLVSSYNEQFF. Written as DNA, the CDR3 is TGTGCCAGCAGCCAAGATCTGGTAAGCTCCTACAATGAGCAGTTCTTC.

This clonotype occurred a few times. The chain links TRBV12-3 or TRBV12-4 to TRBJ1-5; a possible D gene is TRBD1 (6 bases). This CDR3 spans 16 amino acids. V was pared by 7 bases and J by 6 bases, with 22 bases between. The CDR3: CASNLEQGIGSQPQHF. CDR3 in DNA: TGTGCCAGCAACCTAGAACAGGGAATCGGCAGTCAGCCCCAGCATTTT.

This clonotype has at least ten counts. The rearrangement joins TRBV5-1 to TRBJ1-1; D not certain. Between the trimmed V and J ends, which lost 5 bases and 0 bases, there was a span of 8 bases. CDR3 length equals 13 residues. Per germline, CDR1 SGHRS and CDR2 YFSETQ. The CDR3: CASRFKLNTEAFF. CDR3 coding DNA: TGCGCCAGCAGATTCAAGCTGAACACTGAAGCTTTCTTT.

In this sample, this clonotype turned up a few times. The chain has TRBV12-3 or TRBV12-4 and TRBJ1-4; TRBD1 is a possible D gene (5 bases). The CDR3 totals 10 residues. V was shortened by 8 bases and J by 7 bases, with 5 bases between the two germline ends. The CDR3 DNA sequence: TGTGCCAGCGGGACTGAAAAACTGTTTTTT. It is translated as CASGTEKLFF.

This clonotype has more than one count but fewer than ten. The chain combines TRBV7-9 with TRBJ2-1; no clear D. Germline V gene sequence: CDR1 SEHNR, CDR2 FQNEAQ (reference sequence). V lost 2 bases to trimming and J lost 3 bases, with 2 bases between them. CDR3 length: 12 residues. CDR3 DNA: TGTGCCAGCAGCTTACACTACAATGAGCAGTTCTTC. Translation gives CASSLHYNEQFF.

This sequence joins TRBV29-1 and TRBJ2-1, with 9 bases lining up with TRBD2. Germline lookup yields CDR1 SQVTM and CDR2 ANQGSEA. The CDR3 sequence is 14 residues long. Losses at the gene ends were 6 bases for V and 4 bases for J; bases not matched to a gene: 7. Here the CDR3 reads CSVAGTSTYNEQFF. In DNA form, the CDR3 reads TGCAGCGTAGCCGGGACTAGCACTTACAATGAGCAGTTCTTC.

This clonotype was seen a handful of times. The CDR3 DNA reads as TGTGCCAGCAGTTTAAAGGGTAGCGTAGGTGAGCAGTTCTTC. This sequence encodes CASSLKGSVGEQFF. The rearrangement uses TRBV12-3 or TRBV12-4 and TRBJ2-1, with D tentatively TRBD2 (5 bases). The germline V and J ends were trimmed by 2 bases and 9 bases, with 14 bases remaining between them. The CDR3 loop spans 14 amino acids.

This CDR3 reads CASSYSSGRAGVNTQYF. CDR3 coding DNA: TGTGCCAGCAGTTACTCGAGCGGGAGGGCCGGAGTAAATACGCAGTATTTT. V usage is TRBV6-5 and J usage is TRBJ2-3, with 10 bases lining up with TRBD2. V trimming: 0 bases; J trimming: 7 bases; junction bases outside the gene matches: 10. From germline, CDR1 is MNHEY and CDR2 SVGAGI. The CDR3 loop spans 17 amino acids.

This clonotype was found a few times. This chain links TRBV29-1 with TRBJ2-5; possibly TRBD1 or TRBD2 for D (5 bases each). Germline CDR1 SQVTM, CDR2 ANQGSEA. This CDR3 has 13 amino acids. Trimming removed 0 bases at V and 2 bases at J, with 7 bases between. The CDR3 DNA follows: TGCAGCGTTGAAGAGGGACCTCAAGAGACCCAGTACTTC. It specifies CSVEEGPQETQYF.

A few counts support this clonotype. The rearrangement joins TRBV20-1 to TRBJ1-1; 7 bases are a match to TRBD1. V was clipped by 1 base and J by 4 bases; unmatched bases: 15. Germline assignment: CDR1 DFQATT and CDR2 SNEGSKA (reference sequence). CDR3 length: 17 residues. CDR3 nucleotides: TGCAGTGCTAGAGTTCAGGGGGGCGCCTTTAAGGGCACTGAAGCTTTCTTT. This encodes CSARVQGGAFKGTEAFF.

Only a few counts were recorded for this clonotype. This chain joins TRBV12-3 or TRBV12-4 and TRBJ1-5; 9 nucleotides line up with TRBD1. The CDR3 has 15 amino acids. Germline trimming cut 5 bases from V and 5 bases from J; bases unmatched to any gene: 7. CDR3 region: CASSPDRGGDQPQHF. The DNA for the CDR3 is TGTGCCAGCAGTCCGGACAGGGGTGGGGATCAGCCCCAGCATTTT.